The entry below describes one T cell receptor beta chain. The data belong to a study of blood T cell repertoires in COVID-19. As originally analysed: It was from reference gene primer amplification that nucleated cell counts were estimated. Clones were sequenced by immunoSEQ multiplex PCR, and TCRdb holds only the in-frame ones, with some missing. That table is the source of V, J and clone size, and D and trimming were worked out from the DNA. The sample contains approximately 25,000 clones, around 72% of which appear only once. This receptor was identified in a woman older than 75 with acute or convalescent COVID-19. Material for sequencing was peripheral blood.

CDR3 nucleotide sequence: TGTGCCACCAGCAGAGACAGCTATGGCTACACCTTC. Protein sequence: CATSRDSYGYTF. The rearrangement joins TRBV15 to TRBJ1-2; D call uncertain. Trimming took off 0 bases at V and 4 bases at J, with 3 bases between the two ends. The V gene's germline CDR1 is LNHNV and CDR2 YYDKDF (reference sequence). This CDR3 is built from 12 residues.